This T cell receptor (beta chain) is drawn from a study of cytomegalovirus exposure and HLA in healthy donors. Study-level results: By a later analysis, the bulk of CMV-associated TCR beta chains appeared HLA-restricted. Sequences of the TCR beta chain were said to predict the HLA-A and HLA-B alleles of most subjects accurately. In vitro testing confirmed a few CMV-associated chains as specific for CMV antigens.

The primer mix had 60 Vbeta and 13 Jbeta primers. TCRdb's table, derived via immunoSEQ multiplex PCR, lists solely in-frame clones and lacks some. This sample has some 110,000 clones, with about four fifths found just once. Remarks on this clone: Its matching antigen is unknown. One end of the junction fails to match germline, which may point to a read error.

This receptor was identified in a man aged 25-45 years in good health and CMV-seropositive. Specimen: PBMCs.

This CDR3 is CASSLGPQGSSGNTIYF. The DNA for the CDR3 is TGCGCCAGCAGTTTGGGGCCTCAGGGGAGCTCTGGAAACACCATATATTTT. The chain carries TRBV5-1 and TRBJ1-3; perhaps TRBD1 as D (6 bases). Germline V CDR1 and CDR2: SGHRS, YFSETQ. The CDR3 runs 17 residues.